The 20 T cell receptor beta chains listed next were all sequenced from one sample in a study of long-term antiretroviral therapy in people with HIV. Samples were assayed with immunoSEQ v3.0 at survey level. Clones were sequenced by immunoSEQ multiplex PCR, and TCRdb holds only the in-frame ones, with some missing. The sample records about 12,000 clones, around 90% being singletons. This specimen was unsorted PBMCs, taken 2.1 years after starting antiretroviral therapy. All receptors derive from a woman aged 40 to 55 with HIV.

The chain joins TRBV7-9 to TRBJ2-7; 12 bases are shared with TRBD2. CDR3 size: 18 residues. In germline, CDR1 is SEHNR, CDR2 FQNEAQ (reference sequence). V dropped 1 base and J dropped 4; count of bases not matched to a gene: 11. CDR3 sequence: CASSLEVLAGGIPYEQYF. CDR3 in DNA: TGTGCCAGCAGCTTAGAGGTTCTAGCGGGGGGGATCCCATACGAGCAGTACTTC. The complete variable domain, with remaining parts taken from reference TRBV7-9 and TRBJ2-7, reads DTGVSQNPRHKITKRGQNVTFRCDPISEHNRLYWYRQTLGQGPEFLTYFQNEAQLEKSRLLSDRFSAERPKGSFSTLEIQRTEQGDSAMYLCASSLEVLAGGIPYEQYFGPGTRLTVT.

The V and J genes are TRBV7-9 and TRBJ1-2; D may be TRBD1 (5 bases). The CDR3 sequence is 14 residues long. V lost 6 bases, J lost 5 bases, and 16 bases lay in between. CDR1 is SEHNR, CDR2 FQNEAQ, per germline (reference sequence). The DNA of the CDR3 is TGTGCCAGCAGTTCTGTCTCGGGGGGATATGGCTACACCTTC. It encodes CASSSVSGGYGYTF.

The chain recombines TRBV6-5 with TRBJ1-4, with D possibly matching TRBD1 (6 bases). V was shortened by 4 bases and J by 8 bases, with 14 bases between the two germline ends. Germline lookup yields CDR1 MNHEY and CDR2 SVGAGI. The CDR3 spans 14 residues. CDR3 DNA: TGTGCCAGCAGTTTGTCATACAGGGCAGAAAAACTGTTTTTT. This sequence encodes CASSLSYRAEKLFF.

The V and J genes are TRBV5-1 and TRBJ1-6; D gene ambiguous. Trimming stripped 4 bases from V and 8 bases from J, with 25 bases between. The CDR3 is 18 residues long. Germline V gene data show CDR1 as SGHRS and CDR2 as YFSETQ. CDR3 nucleotide sequence: TGCGCCAGCAGCCCCCTACCCGCCGGGCCAATCGGGTATTCACCCCTCCACTTT. Protein: CASSPLPAGPIGYSPLHF.

The rearrangement joins TRBV5-4 to TRBJ1-5, with TRBD1 identical over 9 bases. The V and J ends lost 0 bases and 3 bases, in that order; junction bases with no gene match: 4. In germline, CDR1 is SGHNT, CDR2 YYREEE (reference sequence). The CDR3 runs 16 residues. CDR3 amino acids: CASSLGGQGFNQPQHF. As DNA, the CDR3 is TGTGCCAGCAGCTTGGGAGGACAGGGGTTCAATCAGCCCCAGCATTTT.

The genes are TRBV7-9 and TRBJ2-3; D gene uncertain. The germline V gene encodes CDR1 SEHNR and CDR2 FQNEAQ (reference sequence). The CDR3 sequence is 16 residues long. Trimming left V 5 bases short and J 4 bases short, with 19 bases between. This chain's CDR3 is CASSPSSWVRADTQYF. The CDR3 DNA is TGTGCCAGCAGCCCGTCATCCTGGGTAAGGGCAGATACGCAGTATTTT.

The rearrangement joins TRBV5-1 to TRBJ2-7, with 7 bases aligning to TRBD1. The CDR3 runs 16 residues. The ends lost 6 bases at V and 2 bases at J; junction bases unmatched: 14. CDR1 and CDR2 (germline): SGHRS, YFSETQ. DNA of the CDR3: TGCGCCAGCAAGAGGGAGACAGGGTTTACTCCCTACGAGCAGTACTTC. Protein sequence: CASKRETGFTPYEQYF.

The chain couples TRBV5-4 to TRBJ1-6; 7 bases agree with TRBD1. Looked up from germline, CDR1 is SGHNT and CDR2 is YYREEE (reference sequence). V gave up 4 bases and J gave up 9 bases; unmatched junction bases: 10. The CDR3 length is 15 residues. CDR3 sequence (DNA): TGTGCCAGCAGCAGAGATGGGGACAGATCTTCACCCCTCCACTTT. Its protein product is CASSRDGDRSSPLHF. Filled out from reference TRBV5-4 and TRBJ1-6, the complete variable domain reads ETGVTQSPTHLIKTRGQQVTLRCSSQSGHNTVSWYQQALGQGPQFIFQYYREEENGRGNFPPRFSGLQFPNYSSELNVNALELDDSALYLCASSRDGDRSSPLHFGNGTRLTVT.

The chain combines TRBV7-9 with TRBJ2-3; 9 bases match TRBD2. This CDR3 contains 17 residues. The junction had 7 bases not matched to a gene; V was cut back by 1 base and J by 2 bases. CDR1 is SEHNR, CDR2 FQNEAQ, per germline (reference sequence). CDR3 sequence: CASSLDAAGGFTDTQYF. The CDR3 nucleotides read TGTGCCAGCAGCTTAGATGCAGCGGGGGGATTCACAGATACGCAGTATTTT.

The rearrangement links TRBV6-1 to TRBJ1-5, with D possibly being TRBD1 (6 bases). Germline-derived CDR1 and CDR2 are MNHNS and SASEGT. Trimming left V 3 bases short and J 4 bases short, with 13 bases between. This CDR3 has 15 residues. Here the CDR3 DNA reads TGTGCCAGCAGTGATAATACAGGGAGAAATCAGCCCCAGCATTTT. Amino acid sequence: CASSDNTGRNQPQHF.

This sequence joins TRBV4-1 and TRBJ1-1; 8 bases align to TRBD1. Germline CDR1 is MGHRA and CDR2 is YSYEKL. The J segment lost 4 bases and the V segment lost 2 bases, leaving 9 bases of the junction unmatched. The CDR3 totals 16 residues. CDR3 in amino acids: CASSQLRTGKGTEAFF. In DNA, the CDR3 is TGCGCCAGCAGCCAACTCCGGACAGGGAAGGGCACTGAAGCTTTCTTT.

This chain connects TRBV12-5 to TRBJ1-2; 7 bases map to TRBD1. The CDR3 has 11 amino acids. The ends lost 6 bases at V and 6 bases at J; junction bases unmatched: 1. Germline-derived CDR1 and CDR2 are LGHNT and FRNRAP. CDR3 DNA sequence: TGTGCTAGTGGCGGGACAGATGGCTACACCTTC. Amino acids: CASGGTDGYTF.

Details on this clone: Relative to the germline gene, one junction end is altered; a read error may explain this. The V call is TRBV30, the J call TRBJ2-1, with a tentative D call TRBD1 (5 bases). The CDR3 has 13 residues. Germline CDR1 GTSNPN, CDR2 SVGIG (reference sequence). CDR3 nucleotides: TGCGGCTCATCCCAGGGTGTATACAATGAGCAGTTCTTC. Protein: CGSSQGVYNEQFF.

The V and J genes are TRBV7-2 and TRBJ2-3; perhaps TRBD2 as D (5 bases). The CDR3 consists of 16 residues. Trimming cost V 1 base and J 5 bases, with 16 bases left between them. Germline V CDR1 and CDR2: SGHTA, FQGNSA. The CDR3 sequence is CASSLGTYSAGDTQYF. CDR3 in DNA: TGTGCCAGCAGCTTAGGGACGTACTCCGCGGGAGATACGCAGTATTTT.

J is TRBJ1-1 and V is TRBV7-8; 7 bases fit TRBD1. The CDR3 consists of 14 residues. Per the germline V gene, CDR1 is SGHVS and CDR2 is FQNEAQ. With 5 bases clipped from V and 1 base from J, the junction kept 4 bases outside the gene matches. The CDR3: CASSLQGRNTEAFF. CDR3 in DNA: TGTGCCAGCAGCCTACAGGGGAGGAACACTGAAGCTTTCTTT.

V gene TRBV5-4 combines with J gene TRBJ2-3; perhaps TRBD2 as D (5 bases). Trimming left V 0 bases short and J 2 bases short, with 13 bases between. Germline loops: CDR1 SGHNT, CDR2 YYREEE (reference sequence). The CDR3 is made up of 16 amino acids. CDR3 in amino acids: CASSLVGGLLTDTQYF. Written as DNA, the CDR3 is TGTGCCAGCAGCTTGGTTGGCGGGTTACTCACAGATACGCAGTATTTT.

The V call is TRBV25-1, the J call TRBJ2-3, with D unclear. CDR1 and CDR2 from the germline V gene are MGHDK and SYGVNS. The CDR3 is made up of 14 amino acids. V was clipped by 5 bases and J by 5 bases, with 14 bases between them. The CDR3, as DNA: TGTGCCAGCAGTAATAATGTGCAAATAGATACGCAGTATTTT. This gives the protein CASSNNVQIDTQYF.

This clone was seen once. The junction differs from germline at one of its ends, possibly a read error. This chain connects TRBV7-9 to TRBJ1-5; the D is unclear. The CDR3 sequence is 15 residues long. In germline, CDR1 is SEHNR, CDR2 FQNEAQ (reference sequence). The CDR3 coding sequence is TGCGCCAGCAGCCAAGATTTCGGTAGCAATCAGCCCCAGCATTTT. Its protein product is CASSQDFGSNQPQHF.

Only a few counts were recorded for this clone. This chain joins TRBV7-2 and TRBJ1-5; D is unclear. CDR1 is SGHTA, CDR2 FQGNSA, per germline. CDR3 length equals 15 residues. V shed 1 base and J shed 0 bases, with 7 bases lying between them. CDR3 in amino acids: CASSLGGNSNQPQHF. CDR3 nucleotides: TGTGCCAGCAGCTTAGGCGGGAATAGCAATCAGCCCCAGCATTTT. The whole variable domain, filled in from reference TRBV7-2 and TRBJ1-5, reads GAGVSQSPSNKVTEKGKDVELRCDPISGHTALYWYRQSLGQGLEFLIYFQGNSAPDKSGLPSDRFSAERTGGSVSTLTIQRTQQEDSAVYLCASSLGGNSNQPQHFGDGTRLSIL.

The chain employs TRBV6-5 and TRBJ2-5; D perhaps matches TRBD1 (5 bases). Deletions cut 4 bases from V and 5 bases from J, with 20 bases between. The length of the CDR3 is 16 residues. Germline V gene sequence: CDR1 MNHEY, CDR2 SVGAGI. The CDR3 loop reads CASSFNPSGIQETQYF. The CDR3 DNA follows: TGTGCCAGCAGTTTTAACCCCTCAGGGATTCAGGAGACCCAGTACTTC.